Listed here are 18 T cell receptor beta chains from one sample, sequenced in a study of CD8 T cells in ankylosing spondylitis. Study conclusions and caveats: What seemed typical of ankylosing spondylitis blood was a TCR beta motif built from several highly homologous variants.

The antigens for these receptors are not known. TCRdb re-called the 5' RACE reads with MiXCR, one entry per CDR3 protein. The sample lists about 440,000 distinct CDR3 sequences, over 15% occurring once. Sample: blood, either unsorted or a sorted T cell fraction (not recorded which). These receptors came from a male donor with ankylosing spondylitis.

This clonotype was counted between two and nine times. The rearrangement links TRBV11-3 to TRBJ2-7; the D is unclear. V was trimmed by 3 bases and J by 3 bases, leaving 18 bases between them. The CDR3 runs to 16 residues. CDR1 and CDR2 from the germline V gene are SGHNT and YENEEA. The CDR3 spells CASSFMLGRIIYEQYF. The CDR3, as DNA: TGTGCCAGCAGCTTTATGTTAGGCCGGATCATCTACGAGCAGTACTTC.

This clonotype was recorded a few times. The rearrangement uses TRBV6-1 and TRBJ2-5; 7 positions match TRBD1. V was clipped by 6 bases and J by 3 bases; unmatched bases: 7. The CDR3 loop spans 14 amino acids. CDR1 is MNHNS and CDR2 is SASEGT in the germline V gene. CDR3 sequence reads: CASRPQGVEETQYF. DNA for the CDR3: TGTGCCAGCAGGCCTCAGGGGGTTGAAGAGACCCAGTACTTC.

This clonotype was observed a handful of times. V is TRBV20-1 and J is TRBJ2-7; 9 bases match TRBD1. The CDR3 is 15 amino acids. The V segment lost 4 bases and the J segment 3 bases; nucleotides outside the gene matches: 10. Germline loops: CDR1 DFQATT, CDR2 SNEGSKA (reference sequence). CDR3 sequence: CSAIPGTGSIYEQYF. The CDR3 DNA reads TGCAGTGCTATTCCCGGGACAGGGAGTATCTACGAGCAGTACTTC.

In its sample, this clonotype was seen a few times. The chain couples TRBV10-3 to TRBJ2-7; possibly TRBD1 or TRBD2 for D (5 bases each). Germline V gene data show CDR1 as ENHRY and CDR2 as SYGVKD. The CDR3 consists of 13 residues. V was shortened by 3 bases and J by 12 bases, with 18 bases between the two germline ends. In DNA form, the CDR3 reads TGTGCCATCAGTGACGGGACCCTGGGAGTGGGGTACTTC. It codes for CAISDGTLGVGYF.

The chain uses TRBV15 and TRBJ1-5; tentatively, D is TRBD1 (5 bases). The CDR3 runs 14 residues. Between the trimmed V and J ends, which lost 5 bases and 5 bases, there was a span of 13 bases. In germline, CDR1 is LNHNV, CDR2 YYDKDF (reference sequence). The chain's CDR3 is CATSLTRADQPQHF. The CDR3 bases are TGTGCCACCAGCCTGACCAGGGCGGATCAGCCCCAGCATTTT.

The chain has TRBV7-3 and TRBJ2-7, with 8 nucleotides matching TRBD1. Germline loops: CDR1 SGHTA, CDR2 FQGTGA. Germline trimming cut 2 bases from V and 4 bases from J; bases unmatched to any gene: 7. This CDR3 comprises 15 residues. The CDR3 is CASSLGQGQDYEQYF. DNA for the CDR3: TGTGCCAGCAGCTTAGGACAGGGTCAGGATTACGAGCAGTACTTC.

The table lists this clonotype with many counts. Germline and junction disagree at one end, which may indicate a read error. This sequence joins TRBV7-9 and TRBJ1-1; D unresolved. The CDR3 length is 13 residues. Germline V lookup: CDR1 SEHNR, CDR2 FQNEAQ (reference sequence). CDR3 DNA sequence: TGTGCCAGCAGTTTAGCGCAGAACACTGAAGCTTTCTTT. This sequence encodes CASSLAQNTEAFF.

This clonotype was seen only a few times. The V call is TRBV30, the J call TRBJ2-2, with 9 bases matching TRBD1. The CDR3 has 14 residues. V was clipped by 2 bases and J by 7 bases; unmatched bases: 5. Germline V lookup: CDR1 GTSNPN, CDR2 SVGIG (reference sequence). CDR3 amino acids: CAWSHRGLGGELFF. The CDR3 nucleotides are TGTGCCTGGAGTCACAGGGGGCTTGGCGGGGAGCTGTTTTTT.

The chain links TRBV5-5 to TRBJ2-7; tentatively, D is TRBD1 (7 bases). This CDR3 comprises 15 residues. V gave up 4 bases and J gave up 6 bases, with 20 bases separating them. From germline, CDR1 is SGHKS and CDR2 YYEKEE (reference sequence). In DNA form, the CDR3 reads TGTGCCAGCAGCCTCCGTTGGGGGCAGGGGGGCGAGCAGTACTTC. Its translation is CASSLRWGQGGEQYF.

This clonotype showed up just a few times. This chain links TRBV27 with TRBJ2-1; D is unclear. V lost 8 bases and J 1 base, leaving 15 bases between the germline ends. This CDR3 has 15 amino acids. CDR1 is MNHEY, CDR2 SMNVEV, per germline (reference sequence). This CDR3 is CASGPARVSYNEQFF. DNA for the CDR3: TGTGCCAGCGGACCCGCTAGGGTGTCCTACAATGAGCAGTTCTTC.

The rearrangement joins TRBV14 to TRBJ1-3; possibly TRBD1 for D (5 bases). This CDR3 has 14 residues. The germline gives CDR1 SGHDN, CDR2 FVKESK. V gave up 4 bases and J gave up 0 bases, with 7 bases separating them. This CDR3 is CASSRQNSGNTIYF. CDR3 bases: TGTGCCAGCAGCCGACAGAACTCTGGAAACACCATATATTTT.

The rearrangement joins TRBV20-1 to TRBJ1-4; D not certain. Looked up from germline, CDR1 is DFQATT and CDR2 is SNEGSKA (reference sequence). The CDR3 covers 15 residues. V was shortened by 3 bases and J by 5 bases, with 16 bases between the two germline ends. The CDR3 is CSARGFGGANEKLFF. The CDR3 region has the DNA TGCAGTGCTAGGGGGTTTGGAGGAGCCAATGAAAAACTGTTTTTT.

This clonotype occurred a few times. This chain uses TRBV2 with TRBJ2-1; 9 nucleotides align to TRBD2. From germline, CDR1 is SNHLY and CDR2 FYNNEI. The CDR3 is made up of 15 amino acids. The ends lost 3 bases at V and 6 bases at J; junction bases unmatched: 6. CDR3: CASSENSGRINEQFF. The CDR3 DNA sequence: TGTGCCAGCAGTGAGAATAGCGGGAGAATCAATGAGCAGTTCTTC.

The chain combines TRBV3-1 with TRBJ2-1; D unresolved. Per the germline V gene, CDR1 is LGHDT and CDR2 is YNNKEL (reference sequence). The CDR3 totals 11 residues. V was clipped by 1 base and J by 15 bases, with 10 bases between them. This CDR3 reads CASSQGGNGFF. CDR3 DNA: TGTGCCAGCAGCCAAGGGGGAAACGGGTTCTTC.

This clonotype appeared a few times. This chain connects TRBV24-1 to TRBJ2-4; 8 positions agree with TRBD2. V shed 5 bases, J shed 6 bases, and the junction held 11 bases outside the gene matches. This CDR3 has 16 amino acids. Per the germline V gene, CDR1 is KGHDR and CDR2 is SFDVKD. The CDR3 region is CATSVGGSGSGNIQYF. The CDR3 coding sequence is TGTGCCACCAGTGTAGGAGGCAGCGGGAGCGGAAACATTCAGTACTTC.

The chain recombines TRBV21-1 with TRBJ2-3; the table names TRBD2, a call not compared with the DNA. TRBV21-1 is a documented pseudogene. This CDR3 has 18 residues. CDR3 amino acids: CASSNYSGRECGTDTQYF. In DNA, the CDR3 is TGTGCCAGCAGCAACTATAGCGGGAGGGAGTGCGGCACAGATACGCAGTATTTT.

This clonotype was counted a few times. The V call is TRBV6-2 or TRBV6-3, the J call TRBJ2-7; D gene unclear. The CDR3 extends over 14 amino acids. Trimming removed 5 bases at V and 6 bases at J, with 17 bases between. Germline loops: CDR1 MNHEY, CDR2 SVGEGT. For the CDR3, the DNA is TGTGCCAGCAGTCTCCCTGGCCTCTCGGGCGAGCAGTACTTC. Encoded protein: CASSLPGLSGEQYF.

This clonotype appeared a few times. The gene calls are TRBV12-5 and TRBJ2-5, with D possibly being TRBD1 (5 bases). Germline V gives CDR1 LGHNT, CDR2 FRNRAP. Trimming took off 8 bases at V and 0 bases at J, with 10 bases between the two ends. The CDR3 loop spans 13 amino acids. CDR3 sequence: CASSWGYQETQYF. CDR3 in DNA: TGTGCTAGTAGTTGGGGCTACCAAGAGACCCAGTACTTC. Using reference TRBV12-5 and TRBJ2-5 for the parts outside the CDR3, the full variable domain is DARVTQTPRHKVTEMGQEVTMRCQPILGHNTVFWYRQTMMQGLELLAYFRNRAPLDDSGMPKDRFSAEMPDATLATLKIQPSEPRDSAVYFCASSWGYQETQYFGPGTRLLVL.